The T cell receptor beta chain described here comes from a study of T cell responses to AZD1222 COVID-19 vaccine. Study background: Both about-4-week and about-12-week second-dose recipients were combined.

A word on this clone: Its antigen is still unknown.

The table came from immunoSEQ multiplex PCR; TCRdb's copy has only in-frame clones and leaves some out. The sample comprises under 95,000 clones, roughly nine tenths of which are singletons, and around 2% rests with the top ten. The CDR3 is 14 amino acids. Germline V CDR1 and CDR2: GTSNPN, SVGIG (reference sequence). V was cut by 3 bases and J by 0 bases, with 11 bases left in between. General study findings and limits: Spike-specific TCR breadth and depth were elevated following two AZD1222 doses. Every sample of the repertoires postdated the peak T cell response.

The chain combines TRBV30 with TRBJ1-2, with D possibly matching TRBD1 (5 bases). The TCR was taken from an adult in good health. Sample: peripheral blood, taken on day 0 of AZD1222 vaccination. The CDR3 spells CAWRMRGSNYGYTF. The CDR3 bases are TGTGCCTGGAGGATGAGGGGATCTAACTATGGCTACACCTTC.